This TCR beta chain is drawn from a study of T cells in Graves' hyperthyroidism and ophthalmopathy. The investigators amplified TCR beta CDR3 regions from RNA transcripts. The HTBI primer set drove a first-round RT-PCR of the TCR CDR3. MiXCR was run by TCRdb on the multiplex PCR reads, yielding one entry per CDR3 protein. This table has a few hundred thousand distinct CDR3 sequences, 13% to 15% appearing once. This clonotype has at least ten counts. Its target is not known. Individuals with ophthalmopathy presented a Clinical Activity Score of at least 3, a NOSPECS grade of at least 4 and a duration under 3 months. Source material for PBMCs was around 10 ml fresh peripheral blood. CDR1 is DFQATT, CDR2 SNEGSKA, per germline (reference sequence). There are 14 residues in the CDR3. With 0 bases removed from V and 9 bases from J, the gap between germline ends came to 17 bases. Regarding the study as a whole: Ophthalmopathy and stable hyperthyroidism were separated by a 13 V-J model.

The gene calls are TRBV20-1 and TRBJ1-2, with a possible D match to TRBD1 (5 bases). Source material: blood. The source is a woman aged 30 to 39 with Graves' ophthalmopathy. The CDR3 region is CSARDGGGEFSYTF. The CDR3 DNA reads as TGCAGTGCTAGAGATGGGGGGGGAGAGTTTAGCTACACCTTC.